The present T cell receptor beta chain was sequenced within a study of T cells in Graves' hyperthyroidism and ophthalmopathy. This clonotype has a count of ten or more. The antigen remains unidentified. Germline assignment: CDR1 LGHDT and CDR2 YNNKEL (reference sequence). V lost 3 bases, J lost 10 bases, and 10 bases lay in between. The CDR3 covers 12 residues. Study-wide findings and caveats: In simple terms, a model built on 13 V-J features told ophthalmopathy apart from stable hyperthyroidism. The model made its ophthalmopathy prediction, and onset followed a median approximately 7 months later. Among thyroid clonotypes expanded above 0.001, most also appeared in blood.

What was amplified from RNA transcripts were TCR beta CDR3 regions. In the first-round RT-PCR of the TCR CDR3, the HTBI primer set was used. MiXCR, applied by TCRdb to the multiplex PCR reads, yields one record per CDR3 protein. The sample contains over 150,000 distinct CDR3 sequences, about a sixth of which appear only once. Sequenced material: blood. The source is a woman aged 45-65 years with Graves' hyperthyroidism. V is TRBV3-1 and J is TRBJ2-1; D is unclear. DNA of the CDR3: TGTGCCAGCAGCCACGGTTCAATGGAGCAGTTCTTC. This gives the protein CASSHGSMEQFF.